Detailed here is one TCR beta chain. The antigen is undetermined. An end of the junction differs from the germline gene, which may be a read error. This record belongs to a study of blood T cells in healthy people across ages. Study summary: The capture of about one barcoded beta molecule per two T cells was achieved by template switching.

The CDR3 totals 14 residues. Germline CDR1 KGHSH, CDR2 LQKENI. Sample-barcoded 5' priming and a J-beta primer mix drove a second PCR of 7 to 11 cycles. The template-switch adaptor, which had 12 random nucleotides, put a tag on each cDNA molecule. TCRdb processed the 5' RACE reads anew with MiXCR; each CDR3 protein has one entry. The table includes about 650,000 distinct CDR3 sequences, roughly half detected once. Study findings and constraints: Investigators treated diversity estimates from one million T cells as underestimates.

The receptor comes from a woman older than 75 in good health. The chain is built from TRBV18 and TRBJ2-1; D unclear. Material for sequencing was blood. CDR3 in amino acids: CASPPDAVDNEQFF. CDR3 bases: TGTGCCAGCCCACCCGATGCAGTCGACAATGAGCAGTTCTTC. Combining the CDR3 with reference TRBV18 and TRBJ2-1 gives the whole variable domain NAGVMQNPRHLVRRRGQEARLRCSPMKGHSHVYWYRQLPEEGLKFMVYLQKENIIDESGMPKERFSAEFPKEGPSILRIQQVVRGDSAAYFCASPPDAVDNEQFFGPGTRLTVL.